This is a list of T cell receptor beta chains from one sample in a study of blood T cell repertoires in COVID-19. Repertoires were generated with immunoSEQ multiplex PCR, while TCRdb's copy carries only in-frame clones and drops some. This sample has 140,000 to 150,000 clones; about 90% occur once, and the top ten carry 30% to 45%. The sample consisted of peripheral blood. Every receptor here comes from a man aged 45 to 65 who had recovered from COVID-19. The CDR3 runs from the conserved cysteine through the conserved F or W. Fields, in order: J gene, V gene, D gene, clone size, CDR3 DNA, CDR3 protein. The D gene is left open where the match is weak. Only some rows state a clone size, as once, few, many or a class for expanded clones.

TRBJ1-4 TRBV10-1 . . TGCGCCAGCACTGGCACGACTAATGAAAAACTGTTTTTT CASTGTTNEKLFF
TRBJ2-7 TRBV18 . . TGTGCCAGCTCCCCAAAACCACAGGGTTCCGAGCAGTACTTC CASSPKPQGSEQYF
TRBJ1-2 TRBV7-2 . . TGTGCCAGCAGCTTAGCCCGAATGGGAGCTAACTATGGCTACACCTTC CASSLARMGANYGYTF
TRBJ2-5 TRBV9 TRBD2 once TGTGCCAGCAGCGACAGACTAGCGGGGGGACTACAAGAGACCCAGTACTTC CASSDRLAGGLQETQYF
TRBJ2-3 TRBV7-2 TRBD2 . TGTGCCAGCAGCTTTATACGGGGGGGCGGAGATACGCAGTATTTT CASSFIRGGGDTQYF
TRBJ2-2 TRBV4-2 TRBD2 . TGTGCCAGCAGCCAAGTGGGACTAGCGGGGCGTAACGGGGAGCTGTTTTTT CASSQVGLAGRNGELFF
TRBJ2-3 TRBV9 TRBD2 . TGTGCCAGCAGCGTAGGGCCGGGGGGAAACACAGATACGCAGTATTTT CASSVGPGGNTDTQYF
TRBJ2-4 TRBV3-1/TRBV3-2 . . TGTGCAGCCAGGGTCTTAGCCAAAAACATTCAGTACTTC CAARVLAKNIQYF
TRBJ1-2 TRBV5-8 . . TGTGCCAGCAGCTTTCCGGGTTCTAACTATGGCTACACCTTC CASSFPGSNYGYTF
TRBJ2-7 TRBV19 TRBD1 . TGTGCCAGTAGTCTGTGGACAGGAAGCTACGAGCAGTACTTC CASSLWTGSYEQYF
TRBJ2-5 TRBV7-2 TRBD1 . TGTGCCAGCAGCTCGCCTAGACGACAGGGTGGGTGGGAGACCCAGTACTTC CASSSPRRQGGWETQYF
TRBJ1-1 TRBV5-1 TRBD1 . TGCGCCAGCAGCATGACAGGGGCCGGTGGGGGACACACTGAAGCTTTCTTT CASSMTGAGGGHTEAFF
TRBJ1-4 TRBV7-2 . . TGTGCCAGCAGCATCAGTCCCGAAACTAATGAAAAACTGTTTTTT CASSISPETNEKLFF
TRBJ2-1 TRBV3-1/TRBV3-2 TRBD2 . TGTGCCAGCAGCCCCCGGGTAGCGGGGCTAATGTACAATGAGCAGTTCTTC CASSPRVAGLMYNEQFF
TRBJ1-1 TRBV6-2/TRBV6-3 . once TGTGCCAGCAGTTACACCCTCATCACAGGATTGAACACTGAAGCTTTCTTT CASSYTLITGLNTEAFF
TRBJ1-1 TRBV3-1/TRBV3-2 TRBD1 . TGTGCCAGCAGCGCAACAGGGGTTGGGACTGAAGCTTTCTTT CASSATGVGTEAFF
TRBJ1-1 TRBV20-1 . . TGCAGTGCTAGTGATCAGTCGAGAGGAGGCACTGAAGCTTTCTTT CSASDQSRGGTEAFF
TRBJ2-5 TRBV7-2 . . TGTGCCAGCAGCTTATCGGGGGGCGTGGGGCTCCAAGAGACCCAGTACTTC CASSLSGGVGLQETQYF
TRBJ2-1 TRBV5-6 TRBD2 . TGTGCCAGCAGCCCCGGGACTAGCCTTGAGCAGTTCTTC CASSPGTSLEQFF
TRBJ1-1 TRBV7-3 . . TGTGCCAGCAGCTTACAGGGATCGAGGATAACTGAAGCTTTCTTT CASSLQGSRITEAFF
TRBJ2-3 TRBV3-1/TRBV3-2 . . TGTGCCAGCAGCCAAGATGCGGGGAGAACAGATACGCAGTATTTT CASSQDAGRTDTQYF
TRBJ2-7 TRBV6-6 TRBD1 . TGTGCCAGCAGTTACTCGAGACAGGGGGCATCAAAGCAGTACTTC CASSYSRQGASKQYF
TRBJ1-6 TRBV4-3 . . TGCGCCAGCAGCCAAGATGCACTTCGTTCACCCCTCCACTTT CASSQDALRSPLHF
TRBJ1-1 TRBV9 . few TGTGCCAGCAGCGCGGACAGCGCCAACACTGAAGCTTTCTTT CASSADSANTEAFF
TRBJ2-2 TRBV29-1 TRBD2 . TGCAGCGCTCGACTAGCGGGGCTCACCGGGGAGCTGTTTTTT CSARLAGLTGELFF
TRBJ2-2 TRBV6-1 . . TGTGCCAGCAGTGAACGGACCGGGGAGCTGTTTTTT CASSERTGELFF
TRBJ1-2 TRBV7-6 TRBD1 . TGTGCCAGCAGCCCAGGACCTCAGGGGGTTTGGTATGGCTACACCTTC CASSPGPQGVWYGYTF
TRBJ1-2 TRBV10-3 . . TGTGCCATCAGTGAGATACAGGGTACATATGGCTACACCTTC CAISEIQGTYGYTF
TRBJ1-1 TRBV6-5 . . TGTGCCAGCAGTTCGGTCCCGGGTAGCACTGAAGCTTTCTTT CASSSVPGSTEAFF
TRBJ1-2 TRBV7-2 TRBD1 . TGTGCCAGCAGCGCCCAAGGACAGGGGGCGGGTGATAATGGCTACACCTTC CASSAQGQGAGDNGYTF
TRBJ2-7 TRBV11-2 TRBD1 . TGTGCCAGCAGTCCAGGGGGTGGGGAGCAGTACTTC CASSPGGGEQYF
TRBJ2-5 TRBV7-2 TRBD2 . TGTGCCAGCAGCTTAGCCCTCGGAGGATCTAGCGGGGGGCCGAAAGAGACCCAGTACTTC CASSLALGGSSGGPKETQYF
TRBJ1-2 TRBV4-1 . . TGCGCCAGCAGCCAAGAAACCCCGGGACAATCGACTTACTATGGCTACACCTTC CASSQETPGQSTYYGYTF
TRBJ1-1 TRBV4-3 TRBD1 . TGCGCCAGCAGCCATAACAGGGGAAGAGGGACTGAAGCTTTCTTT CASSHNRGRGTEAFF
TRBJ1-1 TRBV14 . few TGTGCCAGCAGCCACAGACGGACAGAGAACACTGAAGCTTTCTTT CASSHRRTENTEAFF
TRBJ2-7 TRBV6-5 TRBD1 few TGTGCCAGCGCAAGACAGGGCGCTTGGGGCGAGCAGTACTTC CASARQGAWGEQYF
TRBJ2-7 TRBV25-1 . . TGTGCCAGCAGTGAACCCTCCGGGAGCTCCTACGAGCAGTACTTC CASSEPSGSSYEQYF
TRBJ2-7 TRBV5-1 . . TGCGCCAGCAGCCTAGGCATCGAGCAGTACTTC CASSLGIEQYF
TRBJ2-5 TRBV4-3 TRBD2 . TGCGCCAGCAGCCAATCTGTTATAGCGGGCCTACAAGAGACCCAGTACTTC CASSQSVIAGLQETQYF
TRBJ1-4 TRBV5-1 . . TGCGCCAGCAGCTTGCTTGGGCCTCCGAATGAAAAACTGTTTTTT CASSLLGPPNEKLFF
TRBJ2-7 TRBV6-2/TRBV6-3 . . TGTGCCAGCAGTTACTCGCAGGGTACCTACGAGCAGTACTTC CASSYSQGTYEQYF
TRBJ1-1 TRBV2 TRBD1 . TGTGCCAGCAGCGCACAGGGGTTGAGCACTGAAGCTTTCTTT CASSAQGLSTEAFF
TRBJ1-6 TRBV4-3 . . TGCGCCAGCAGCCAAGATCTTCCGGGGATGGGTAGCTCCTATAATTCACCCCTCCACTTT CASSQDLPGMGSSYNSPLHF
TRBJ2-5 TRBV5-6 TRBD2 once TGTGCCAGCAGCGTGGGACTAGCGGGGAGTTGGGCGGGGGAGACCCAGTACTTC CASSVGLAGSWAGETQYF